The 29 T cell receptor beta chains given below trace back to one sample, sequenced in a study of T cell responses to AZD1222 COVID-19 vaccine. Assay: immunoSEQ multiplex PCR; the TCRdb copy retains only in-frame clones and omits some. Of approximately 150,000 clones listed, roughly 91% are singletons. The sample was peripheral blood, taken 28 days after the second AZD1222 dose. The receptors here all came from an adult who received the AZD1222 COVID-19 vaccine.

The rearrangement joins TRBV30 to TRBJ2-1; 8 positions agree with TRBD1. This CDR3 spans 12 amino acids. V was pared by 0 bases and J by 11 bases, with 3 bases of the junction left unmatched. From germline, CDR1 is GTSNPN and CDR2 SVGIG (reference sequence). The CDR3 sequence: CAWSVRDRKQFF. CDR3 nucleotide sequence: TGTGCCTGGAGTGTTAGGGACAGGAAGCAGTTCTTC.

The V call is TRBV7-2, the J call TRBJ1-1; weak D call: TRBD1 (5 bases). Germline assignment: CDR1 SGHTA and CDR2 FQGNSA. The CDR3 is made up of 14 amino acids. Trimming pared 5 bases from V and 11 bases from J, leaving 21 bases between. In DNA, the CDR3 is TGTGCCAGCAGCCCAGCTTGGGGACCGCAAGCGGCTTTCTTT. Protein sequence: CASSPAWGPQAAFF.

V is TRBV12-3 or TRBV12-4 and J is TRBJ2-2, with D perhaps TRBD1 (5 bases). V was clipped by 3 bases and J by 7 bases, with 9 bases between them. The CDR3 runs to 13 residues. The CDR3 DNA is TGTGCCAGCAGTTTGGGGCAAATCGGGGAGCTGTTTTTT. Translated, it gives CASSLGQIGELFF.

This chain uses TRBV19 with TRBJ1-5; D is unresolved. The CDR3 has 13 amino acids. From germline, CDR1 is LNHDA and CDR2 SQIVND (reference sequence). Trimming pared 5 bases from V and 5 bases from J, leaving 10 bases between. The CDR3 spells CASSGGGDQPQHF. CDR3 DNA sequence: TGTGCCAGTAGTGGTGGCGGGGATCAGCCCCAGCATTTT.

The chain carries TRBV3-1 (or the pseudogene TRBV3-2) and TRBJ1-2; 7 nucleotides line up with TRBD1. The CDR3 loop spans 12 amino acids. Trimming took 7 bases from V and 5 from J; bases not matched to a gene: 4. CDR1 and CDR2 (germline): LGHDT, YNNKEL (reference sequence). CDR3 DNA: TGTGCCAGCAAGGGGACAGCTTATGGCTACACCTTC. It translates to CASKGTAYGYTF.

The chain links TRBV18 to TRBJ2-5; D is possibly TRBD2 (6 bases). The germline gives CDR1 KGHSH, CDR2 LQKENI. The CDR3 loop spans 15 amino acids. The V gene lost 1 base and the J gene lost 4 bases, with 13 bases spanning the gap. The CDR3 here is CASSPRIGRSETQYF. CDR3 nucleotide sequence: TGTGCCAGCTCACCACGGATCGGGAGATCAGAGACCCAGTACTTC.

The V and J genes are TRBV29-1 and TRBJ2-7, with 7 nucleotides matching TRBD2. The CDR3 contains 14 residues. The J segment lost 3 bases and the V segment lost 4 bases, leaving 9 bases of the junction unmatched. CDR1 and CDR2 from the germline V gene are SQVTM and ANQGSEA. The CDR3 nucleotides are TGCAGCGTTGGTGAGGGAGGGTCGGTCTACGAGCAGTACTTC. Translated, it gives CSVGEGGSVYEQYF.

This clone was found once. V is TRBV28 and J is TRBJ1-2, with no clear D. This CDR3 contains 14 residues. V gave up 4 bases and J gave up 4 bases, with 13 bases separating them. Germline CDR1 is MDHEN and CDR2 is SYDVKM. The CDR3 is CASSSSLSLYGYTF. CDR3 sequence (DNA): TGTGCCAGCAGTTCCTCACTGTCCCTCTATGGCTACACCTTC.

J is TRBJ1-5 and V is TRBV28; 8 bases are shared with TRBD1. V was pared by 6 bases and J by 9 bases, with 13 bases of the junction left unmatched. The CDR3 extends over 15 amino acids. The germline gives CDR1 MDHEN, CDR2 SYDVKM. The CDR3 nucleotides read TGTGCCAGCAGGGCCCCGGACAGGGCCGGCGGGCCCCAGCATTTT. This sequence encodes CASRAPDRAGGPQHF. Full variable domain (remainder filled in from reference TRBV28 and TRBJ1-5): DVKVTQSSRYLVKRTGEKVFLECVQDMDHENMFWYRQDPGLGLRLIYFSYDVKMKEKGDIPEGYSVSREKKERFSLILESASTNQTSMYLCASRAPDRAGGPQHFGDGTRLSIL.

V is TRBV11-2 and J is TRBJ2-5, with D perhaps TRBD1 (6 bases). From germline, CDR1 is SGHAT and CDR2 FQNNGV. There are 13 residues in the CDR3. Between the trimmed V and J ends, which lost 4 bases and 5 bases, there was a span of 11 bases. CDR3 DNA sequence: TGTGCCAGCAGCTACAGGGCTAGGGAGACCCAGTACTTC. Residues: CASSYRARETQYF.

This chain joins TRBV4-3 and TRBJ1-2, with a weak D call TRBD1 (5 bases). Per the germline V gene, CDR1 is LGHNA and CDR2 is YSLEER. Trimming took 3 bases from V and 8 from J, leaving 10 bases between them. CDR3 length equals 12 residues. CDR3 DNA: TGCGCCAGCAGCCATGAGGGGTTAGGCTACACCTTC. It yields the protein CASSHEGLGYTF.

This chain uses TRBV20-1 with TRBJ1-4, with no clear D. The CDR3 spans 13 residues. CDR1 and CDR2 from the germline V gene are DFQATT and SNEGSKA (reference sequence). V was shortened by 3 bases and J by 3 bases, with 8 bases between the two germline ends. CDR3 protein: CSASGLSNEKLFF. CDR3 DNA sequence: TGCAGTGCTAGTGGGTTGTCTAATGAAAAACTGTTTTTT.

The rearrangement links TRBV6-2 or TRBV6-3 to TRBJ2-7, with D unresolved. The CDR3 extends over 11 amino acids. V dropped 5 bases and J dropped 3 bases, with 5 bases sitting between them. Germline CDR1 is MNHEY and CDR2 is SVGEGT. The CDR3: CASSQSYEQYF. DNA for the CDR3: TGTGCCAGCAGTCAAAGCTACGAGCAGTACTTC.

Here the CDR3 DNA reads TGTGCCAGCAGATCCGGGACAGGGATCACACGGGCCCAGTACTTC. Its protein is CASRSGTGITRAQYF. The chain combines TRBV6-5 with TRBJ2-5, with 9 bases lining up with TRBD1. J lost 9 bases, V lost 6 bases, and 14 bases had no gene match. In germline, CDR1 is MNHEY, CDR2 SVGAGI. There are 15 residues in the CDR3.

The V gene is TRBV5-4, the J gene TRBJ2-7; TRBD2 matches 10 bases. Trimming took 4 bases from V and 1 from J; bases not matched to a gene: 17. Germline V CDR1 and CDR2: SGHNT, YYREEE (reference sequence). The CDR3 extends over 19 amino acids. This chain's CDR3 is CASSLSRGSGRAISYEQYF. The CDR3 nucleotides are TGTGCCAGCAGCCTCTCCCGGGGGAGCGGGAGGGCCATATCCTACGAGCAGTACTTC.

CDR3 bases: TGTGCCAGCAGCCCGACAGGGGGAAATGAAAAACTGTTTTTT. Amino acid sequence: CASSPTGGNEKLFF. This chain connects TRBV5-4 to TRBJ1-4; TRBD1 agrees at 9 bases. The V segment lost 4 bases and the J segment 5 bases; nucleotides outside the gene matches: 3. CDR1 is SGHNT, CDR2 YYREEE, per germline (reference sequence). The length of the CDR3 is 14 residues.

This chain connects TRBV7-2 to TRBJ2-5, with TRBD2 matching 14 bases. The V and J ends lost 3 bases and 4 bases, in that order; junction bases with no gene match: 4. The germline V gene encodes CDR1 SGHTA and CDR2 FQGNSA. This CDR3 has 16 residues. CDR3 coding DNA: TGTGCCAGCAGCTTGACTAGCGGGAGGGCCCGAGAGACCCAGTACTTC. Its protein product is CASSLTSGRARETQYF.

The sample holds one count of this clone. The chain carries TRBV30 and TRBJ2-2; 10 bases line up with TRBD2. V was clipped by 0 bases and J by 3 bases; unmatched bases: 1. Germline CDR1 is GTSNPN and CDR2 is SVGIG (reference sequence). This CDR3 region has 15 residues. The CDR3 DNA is TGTGCCTGGAGTGTAGCGGGGGGGCACACCGGGGAGCTGTTTTTT. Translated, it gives CAWSVAGGHTGELFF.

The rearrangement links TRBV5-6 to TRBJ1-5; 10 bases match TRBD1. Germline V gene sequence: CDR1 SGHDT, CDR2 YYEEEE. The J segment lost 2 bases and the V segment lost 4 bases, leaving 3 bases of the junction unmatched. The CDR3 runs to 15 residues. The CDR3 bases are TGTGCCAGCAGCCTGGGGACAGGGGGCAATCAGCCCCAGCATTTT. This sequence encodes CASSLGTGGNQPQHF. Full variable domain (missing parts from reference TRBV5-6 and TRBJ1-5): DAGVTQSPTHLIKTRGQQVTLRCSPKSGHDTVSWYQQALGQGPQFIFQYYEEEERQRGNFPDRFSGHQFPNYSSELNVNALLLGDSALYLCASSLGTGGNQPQHFGDGTRLSIL.

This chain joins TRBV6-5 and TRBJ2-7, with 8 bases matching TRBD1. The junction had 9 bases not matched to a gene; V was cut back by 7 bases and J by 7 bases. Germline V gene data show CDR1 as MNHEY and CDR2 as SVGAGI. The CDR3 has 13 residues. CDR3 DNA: TGTGCCAGCAACCATCAGGGGGCTCGGGAGCAGTACTTC. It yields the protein CASNHQGAREQYF.

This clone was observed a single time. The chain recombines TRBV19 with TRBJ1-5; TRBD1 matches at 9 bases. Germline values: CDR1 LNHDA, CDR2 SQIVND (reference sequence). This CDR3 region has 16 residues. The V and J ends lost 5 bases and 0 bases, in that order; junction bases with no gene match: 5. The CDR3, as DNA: TGTGCCAGTAGTGCCCGGACAGGGGCTAGCAATCAGCCCCAGCATTTT. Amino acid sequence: CASSARTGASNQPQHF.

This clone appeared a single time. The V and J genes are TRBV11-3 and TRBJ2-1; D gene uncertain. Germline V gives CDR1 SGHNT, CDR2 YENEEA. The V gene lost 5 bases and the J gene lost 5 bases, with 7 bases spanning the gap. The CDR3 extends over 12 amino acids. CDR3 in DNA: TGTGCCAGCAGCGAAGGCAACAATGAGCAGTTCTTC. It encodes CASSEGNNEQFF.

In nucleotides, the CDR3 is TGTGCCAGCAGCTCTGGGGCAGACGAGCAGTACTTC. Protein product: CASSSGADEQYF. The V and J genes are TRBV7-2 and TRBJ2-7, with D perhaps matching TRBD1 (5 bases). The CDR3 sequence is 12 residues long. Trimming removed 4 bases from V and 5 bases from J, with 9 bases in between. The V gene's germline CDR1 is SGHTA and CDR2 FQGNSA.

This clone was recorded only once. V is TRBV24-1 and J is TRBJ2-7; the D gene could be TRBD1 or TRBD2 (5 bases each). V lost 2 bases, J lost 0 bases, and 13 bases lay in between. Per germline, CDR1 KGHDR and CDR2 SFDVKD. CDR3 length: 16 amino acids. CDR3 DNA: TGTGCCACCAGTGATTCTGGGGGACCGAGCTCCTACGAGCAGTACTTC. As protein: CATSDSGGPSSYEQYF.

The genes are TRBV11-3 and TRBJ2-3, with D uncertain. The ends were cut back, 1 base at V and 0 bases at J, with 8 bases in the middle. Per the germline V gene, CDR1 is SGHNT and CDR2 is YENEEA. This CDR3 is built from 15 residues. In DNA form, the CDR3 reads TGTGCCAGCAGCTTAGGGCAATATAGCACAGATACGCAGTATTTT. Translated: CASSLGQYSTDTQYF.

CDR3 nucleotides: TGTGCCTGGGCTGTACAGGGGGTTCACTATGGCTACACCTTC. Translating gives CAWAVQGVHYGYTF. J is TRBJ1-2 and V is TRBV30; 8 nucleotides agree with TRBD1. The germline V gene has CDR1 GTSNPN and CDR2 SVGIG (reference sequence). J was trimmed by 3 bases and V by 5 bases; bases with no gene match: 8. There are 14 residues in the CDR3.

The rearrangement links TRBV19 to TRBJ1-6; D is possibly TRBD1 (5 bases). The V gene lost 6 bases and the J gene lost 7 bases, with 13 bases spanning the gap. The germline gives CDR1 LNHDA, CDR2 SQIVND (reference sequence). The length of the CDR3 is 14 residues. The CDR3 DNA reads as TGTGCCAGTAGACCCGGGACGGTGAATTCACCCCTCCACTTT. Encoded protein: CASRPGTVNSPLHF.

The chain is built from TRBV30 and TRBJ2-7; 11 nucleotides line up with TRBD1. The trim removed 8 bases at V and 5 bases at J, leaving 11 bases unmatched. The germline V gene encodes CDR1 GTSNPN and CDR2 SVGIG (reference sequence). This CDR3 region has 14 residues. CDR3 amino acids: CAGGQGAFGNEQYF. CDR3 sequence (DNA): TGTGCCGGAGGACAGGGGGCTTTCGGGAACGAGCAGTACTTC.

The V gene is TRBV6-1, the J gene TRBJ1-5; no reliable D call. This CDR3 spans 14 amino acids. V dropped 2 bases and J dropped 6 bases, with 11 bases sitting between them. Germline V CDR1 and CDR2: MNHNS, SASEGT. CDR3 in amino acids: CASSERGGGQPQHF. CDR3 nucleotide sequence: TGTGCCAGCAGTGAACGGGGTGGCGGTCAGCCCCAGCATTTT.